This T cell receptor beta chain originates from a study of patients and donors after allogeneic stem cell transplantation. This CDR3 has 16 residues. V was cut by 4 bases and J by 0 bases, with 15 bases left in between. Looked up from germline, CDR1 is SGHRS and CDR2 is YFSETQ. TCRdb reprocessed the RT-PCR reads via MiXCR and lists one record per CDR3 protein. The sample holds fewer than 25,000 distinct CDR3 sequences; around 40% are singletons and the top ten take 65% to 80%. This chain links TRBV5-1 with TRBJ2-3, with D perhaps assigned TRBD1 or TRBD2 (5 bases each). Sequencing was done on a sample of blood, either unsorted or a sorted T cell fraction (not recorded which). This clonotype was obtained from a human donor who was either an allogeneic HSCT recipient or a stem cell or donor lymphocyte infusion donor (not recorded which). It is not recorded whose cells these are; they may come from a transplant donor. The CDR3 DNA is TGCGCCAGCAGCCCCGGGACCTCCCATAGCACAGATACGCAGTATTTT. The encoded protein is CASSPGTSHSTDTQYF. The full variable domain, in which reference TRBV5-1 and TRBJ2-3 provide the parts outside the CDR3, is KAGVTQTPRYLIKTRGQQVTLSCSPISGHRSVSWYQQTPGQGLQFLFEYFSETQRNKGNFPGRFSGRQFSNSRSEMNVSTLELGDSALYLCASSPGTSHSTDTQYFGPGTRLTVL.